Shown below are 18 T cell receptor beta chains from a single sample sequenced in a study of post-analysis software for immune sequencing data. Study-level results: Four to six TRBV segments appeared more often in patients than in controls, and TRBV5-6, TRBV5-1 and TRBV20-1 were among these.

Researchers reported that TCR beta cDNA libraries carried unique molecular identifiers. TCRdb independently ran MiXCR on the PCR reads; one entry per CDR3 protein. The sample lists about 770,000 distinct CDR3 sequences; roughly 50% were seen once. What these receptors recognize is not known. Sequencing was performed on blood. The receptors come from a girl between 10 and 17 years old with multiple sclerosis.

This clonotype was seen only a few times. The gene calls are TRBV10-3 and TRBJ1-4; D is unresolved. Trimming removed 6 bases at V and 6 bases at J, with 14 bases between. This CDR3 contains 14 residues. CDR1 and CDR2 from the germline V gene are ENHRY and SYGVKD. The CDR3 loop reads CAISGSSPHEKLFF. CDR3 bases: TGTGCCATCAGCGGGAGTTCACCCCATGAAAAACTGTTTTTT.

In DNA, the CDR3 is TGCAGTGCTAGGGGGCAGTCTGTCATTCAGTACTTC. Residues: CSARGQSVIQYF. The V and J genes are TRBV20-1 and TRBJ2-4; D possibly corresponds to TRBD1 (5 bases). Germline CDR1 DFQATT, CDR2 SNEGSKA (reference sequence). V was clipped by 3 bases and J by 9 bases, with 12 bases between them. The length of the CDR3 is 12 residues.

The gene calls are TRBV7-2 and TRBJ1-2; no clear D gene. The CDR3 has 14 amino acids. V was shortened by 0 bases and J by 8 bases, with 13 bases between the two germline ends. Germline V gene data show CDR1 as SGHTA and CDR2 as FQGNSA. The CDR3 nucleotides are TGTGCCAGCAGCTTAGCATGGGAGTCGCGGGGCTACACCTTC. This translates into CASSLAWESRGYTF.

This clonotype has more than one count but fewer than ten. The chain's CDR3 is CSVEDARGASTPYNEQFF. The CDR3 nucleotides are TGCAGCGTTGAAGATGCGAGAGGTGCCTCCACCCCCTACAATGAGCAGTTCTTC. The chain employs TRBV29-1 and TRBJ2-1; D remains ambiguous. Germline V gene sequence: CDR1 SQVTM, CDR2 ANQGSEA. Trimming took 0 bases from V and 2 from J, leaving 20 bases between them. The CDR3 contains 18 residues.

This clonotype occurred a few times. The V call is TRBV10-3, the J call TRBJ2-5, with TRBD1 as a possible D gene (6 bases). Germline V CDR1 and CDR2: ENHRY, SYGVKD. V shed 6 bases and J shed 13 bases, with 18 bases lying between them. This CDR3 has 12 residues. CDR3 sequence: CAIRQGNYERYF. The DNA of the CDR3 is TGTGCCATCAGACAGGGAAACTACGAGCGGTACTTC.

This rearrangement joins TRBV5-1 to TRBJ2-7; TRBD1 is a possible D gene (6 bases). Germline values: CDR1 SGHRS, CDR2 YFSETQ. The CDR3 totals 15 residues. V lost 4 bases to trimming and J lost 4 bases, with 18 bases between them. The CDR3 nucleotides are TGCGCCAGCAGCCCTGCGATGACAGGCCGATACGAGCAGTACTTC. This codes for CASSPAMTGRYEQYF.

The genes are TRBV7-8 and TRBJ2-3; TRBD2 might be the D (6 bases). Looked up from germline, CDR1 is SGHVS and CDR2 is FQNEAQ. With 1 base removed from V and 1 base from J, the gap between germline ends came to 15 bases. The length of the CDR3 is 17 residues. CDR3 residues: CASSLVGGGTRTDTQYF. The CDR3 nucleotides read TGTGCCAGCAGCTTAGTCGGCGGCGGGACCCGCACAGATACGCAGTATTTT. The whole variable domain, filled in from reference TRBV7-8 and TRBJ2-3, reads GAGVSQSPRYKVAKRGQDVALRCDPISGHVSLFWYQQALGQGPEFLTYFQNEAQLDKSGLPSDRFFAERPEGSVSTLKIQRTQQEDSAVYLCASSLVGGGTRTDTQYFGPGTRLTVL.

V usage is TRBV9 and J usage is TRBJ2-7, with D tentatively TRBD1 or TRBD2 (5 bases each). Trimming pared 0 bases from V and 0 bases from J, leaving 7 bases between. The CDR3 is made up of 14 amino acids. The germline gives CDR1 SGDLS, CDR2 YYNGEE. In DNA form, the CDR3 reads TGTGCCAGCAGCGTAGGGGACCTCTCCTACGAGCAGTACTTC. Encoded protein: CASSVGDLSYEQYF.

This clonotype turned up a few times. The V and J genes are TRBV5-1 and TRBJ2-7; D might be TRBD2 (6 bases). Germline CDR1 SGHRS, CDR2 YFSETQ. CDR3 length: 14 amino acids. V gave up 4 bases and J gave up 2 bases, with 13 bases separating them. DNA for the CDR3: TGCGCCAGCAGCCCTGGGACTTTACCCTACGAGCAGTACTTC. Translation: CASSPGTLPYEQYF. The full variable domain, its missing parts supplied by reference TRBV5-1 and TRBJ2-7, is KAGVTQTPRYLIKTRGQQVTLSCSPISGHRSVSWYQQTPGQGLQFLFEYFSETQRNKGNFPGRFSGRQFSNSRSEMNVSTLELGDSALYLCASSPGTLPYEQYFGPGTRLTVT.

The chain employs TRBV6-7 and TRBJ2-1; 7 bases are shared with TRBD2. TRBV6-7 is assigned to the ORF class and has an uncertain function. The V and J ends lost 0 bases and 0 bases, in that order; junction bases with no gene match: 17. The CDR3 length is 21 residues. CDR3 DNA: TGTGCCAGCAGTTACTCGGGAGCGGGACCTAGATATTATTCCTCCTACAATGAGCAGTTCTTC. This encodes CASSYSGAGPRYYSSYNEQFF.

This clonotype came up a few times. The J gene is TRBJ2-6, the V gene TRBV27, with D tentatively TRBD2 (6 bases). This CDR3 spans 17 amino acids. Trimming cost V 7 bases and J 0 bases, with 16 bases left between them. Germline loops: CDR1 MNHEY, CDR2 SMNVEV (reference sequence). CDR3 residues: CASTGAGQDSGANVLTF. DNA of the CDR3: TGTGCCAGCACGGGAGCAGGTCAAGACTCTGGGGCCAACGTCCTGACTTTC. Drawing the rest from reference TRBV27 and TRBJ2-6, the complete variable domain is EAQVTQNPRYLITVTGKKLTVTCSQNMNHEYMSWYRQDPGLGLRQIYYSMNVEVTDKGDVPEGYKVSRKEKRNFPLILESPSPNQTSLYFCASTGAGQDSGANVLTFGAGSRLTVL.

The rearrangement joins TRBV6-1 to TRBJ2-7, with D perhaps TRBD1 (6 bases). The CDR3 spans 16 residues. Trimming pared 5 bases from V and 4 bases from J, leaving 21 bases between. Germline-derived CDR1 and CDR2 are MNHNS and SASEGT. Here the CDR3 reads CASSPRGTPGQYEQYF. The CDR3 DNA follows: TGTGCCAGCAGTCCCCGAGGGACACCAGGACAATACGAGCAGTACTTC.

CDR3 residues: CASSLDGTNNQPQHF. The CDR3, as DNA: TGTGCCAGCAGCTTAGACGGGACCAACAATCAGCCCCAGCATTTT. This chain joins TRBV7-2 and TRBJ1-5; possibly TRBD1 for D (5 bases). This CDR3 has 15 residues. Looked up from germline, CDR1 is SGHTA and CDR2 is FQGNSA. V was cut by 1 base and J by 3 bases, with 10 bases left in between.

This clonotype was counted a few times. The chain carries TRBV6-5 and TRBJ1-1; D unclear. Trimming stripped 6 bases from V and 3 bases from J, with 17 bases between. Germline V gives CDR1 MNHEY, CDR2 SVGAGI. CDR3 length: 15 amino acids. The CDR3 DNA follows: TGTGCCAGCAGGCGCGGCATGGGAGAGGACACTGAAGCTTTCTTT. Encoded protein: CASRRGMGEDTEAFF.

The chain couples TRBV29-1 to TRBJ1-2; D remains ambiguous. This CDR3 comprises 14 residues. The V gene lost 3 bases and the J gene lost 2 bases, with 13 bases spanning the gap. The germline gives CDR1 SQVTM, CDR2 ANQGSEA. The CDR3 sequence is CSVDNIEVNYGYTF. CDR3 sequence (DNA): TGCAGCGTTGATAACATAGAGGTCAACTATGGCTACACCTTC.

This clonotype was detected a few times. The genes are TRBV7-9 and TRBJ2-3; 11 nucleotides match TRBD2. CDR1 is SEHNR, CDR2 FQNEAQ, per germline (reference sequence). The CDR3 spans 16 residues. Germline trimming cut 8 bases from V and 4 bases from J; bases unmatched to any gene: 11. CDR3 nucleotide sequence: TGTGCCAGCCCACCGGGACTAGCGGTTTCCCCAGATACGCAGTATTTT. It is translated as CASPPGLAVSPDTQYF. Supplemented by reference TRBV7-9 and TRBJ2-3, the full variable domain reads DTGVSQNPRHKITKRGQNVTFRCDPISEHNRLYWYRQTLGQGPEFLTYFQNEAQLEKSRLLSDRFSAERPKGSFSTLEIQRTEQGDSAMYLCASPPGLAVSPDTQYFGPGTRLTVL.

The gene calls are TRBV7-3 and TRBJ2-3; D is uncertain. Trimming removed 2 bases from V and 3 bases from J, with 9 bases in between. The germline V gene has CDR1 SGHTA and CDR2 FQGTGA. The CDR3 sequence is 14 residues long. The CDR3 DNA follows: TGTGCCAGCAGCTTATCGGCAGCGACAGATACGCAGTATTTT. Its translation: CASSLSAATDTQYF.

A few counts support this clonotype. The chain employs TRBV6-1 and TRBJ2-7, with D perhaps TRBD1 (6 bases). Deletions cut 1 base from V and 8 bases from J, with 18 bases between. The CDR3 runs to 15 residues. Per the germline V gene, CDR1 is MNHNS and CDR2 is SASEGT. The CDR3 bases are TGTGCCAGCAGTGAAGTGGAGCAGGGGATGATGAAGCAGTACTTC. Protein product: CASSEVEQGMMKQYF.